This T cell receptor beta chain originates from a study of cytomegalovirus exposure and HLA in healthy donors. General observations from the study: Among immune exposure information, only CMV serostatus was available. Later analysis indicated greater clonal expansion among HLA-associated TCR beta chains than among equally common other chains. Previously analyzed data showed that most TCR beta V segments were productive at a frequency of about 90% or about 30%.

The ends were cut back, 5 bases at V and 4 bases at J, with 14 bases in the middle. CDR3 size: 14 residues. Germline V CDR1 and CDR2: SEHNR, FQNEAQ (reference sequence). PCR primers comprised 60 Vbeta and 13 Jbeta primers. TCRdb's table, derived via immunoSEQ multiplex PCR, lists solely in-frame clones and lacks some. The data show approximately 160,000 clones, with 60% to 80% seen just once and roughly 0.7% held by the top ten. This clone showed up just a few times. Its specificity is unknown. The sample taken for sequencing was PBMCs. This receptor was obtained from a male donor in good health and CMV-seronegative. The chain employs TRBV7-9 and TRBJ1-1; tentatively, D is TRBD1 (6 bases). In DNA form, the CDR3 reads TGTGCCAGCAGCGACGCTACAGGGCCCACTGAAGCTTTCTTT. Its protein is CASSDATGPTEAFF.